The 5 T cell receptor beta chains given below trace back to one sample, sequenced in a study of vaccination effects on CD4 cells after COVID-19. Sequencing used immunoSEQ multiplex PCR; TCRdb keeps in-frame clones, though not all of them. The sample yields approximately 50,000 clones, 79% seen once. No cognate antigen is known for these TCRs. ViraFEST assay sequencing came after antigen-specific CD4+ T cells were expanded with viral peptide pools. Investigators separated out CD4+ T cells once around 11 days of culture had passed. Vaccinated recipients, who were negative for nucleocapsid antibodies, had no history of SARS-CoV-2 infection. The sample here was CD4+ T cells from PBMCs cultured with HCoV-OC43 spike peptides, taken before COVID-19 vaccination. Stated subset: HCoV-OC43 spike overlapping peptide pool stimulation. The receptors come from a human donor who received a COVID-19 vaccine.

The rearrangement links TRBV3-1 (or the pseudogene TRBV3-2) to TRBJ1-1; TRBD1 is a possible D gene (5 bases). Trimming removed 1 base at V and 2 bases at J, with 8 bases between. CDR1 LGHDT and CDR2 YNNKEL come from the germline V gene (reference sequence). This CDR3 spans 14 amino acids. CDR3 sequence (DNA): TGTGCCAGCAGCCAAGGGGGGTCTAACACTGAAGCTTTCTTT. Amino acid sequence: CASSQGGSNTEAFF.

This clone appeared once. The chain has TRBV5-1 and TRBJ2-3; unclear D gene. V lost 8 bases, J lost 3 bases, and 16 bases lay in between. CDR3 length: 14 residues. Germline-derived CDR1 and CDR2 are SGHRS and YFSETQ. The CDR3 loop is CASTWAAPTDTQYF. Here the CDR3 DNA reads TGCGCCAGTACCTGGGCGGCACCTACAGATACGCAGTATTTT.

CDR3 in amino acids: CASSPSSGTDTQYF. The CDR3 nucleotides read TGTGCCAGCTCACCGTCGTCGGGTACAGATACGCAGTATTTT. The chain carries TRBV18 and TRBJ2-3; D gene unclear. Germline CDR1 KGHSH, CDR2 LQKENI. V was pared by 3 bases and J by 3 bases, with 10 bases between. The CDR3 has 14 residues.

The J gene is TRBJ2-2, the V gene TRBV10-1; D may be TRBD1 (9 bases). Trimming took 6 bases from V and 2 from J, leaving 25 bases between them. Germline V gene data show CDR1 as WNHNN and CDR2 as SYGVQD (reference sequence). The CDR3 contains 19 residues. CDR3: CASRSGTGQSGGNTGELFF. CDR3 nucleotides: TGCGCCAGCAGATCCGGGACAGGGCAGAGCGGGGGAAACACCGGGGAGCTGTTTTTT.

The V and J genes are TRBV24-1 and TRBJ1-3, with a possible D match to TRBD1 (6 bases). The V and J ends lost 4 bases and 4 bases respectively, with 10 bases between them. The germline CDR1 and CDR2 sequences are KGHDR and SFDVKD. This CDR3 spans 14 amino acids. CDR3: CATSEGTFGNTIYF. The DNA for the CDR3 is TGTGCCACCAGTGAGGGGACATTCGGAAACACCATATATTTT.